Listed below are T cell receptor beta chains from one sample, sequenced in a study of shared clonotypes between healthy human individuals. Data came from immunoSEQ multiplex PCR; TCRdb stores just in-frame clones and leaves some out. Of fewer than 650,000 clones in the sample, about three quarters are singletons; the top ten hold under 15%. Specimen: PBMCs. These receptors all come from a woman between 40 and 55 years old in good health. Some clones in this sample may be carry-over from other donors' samples. Each CDR3 is given with its conserved first and last residue. A D gene is named only where the DNA matches it firmly. For some rows the clone size is stated as once, few or many, or as a class when expanded; others skip it.

D: NA
size: NA
J: TRBJ1-5
V: TRBV19
CDR3: CASSTKGNQPQHF
DNA: TGTGCCAGTAGTACTAAGGGCAATCAGCCCCAGCATTTT

D: TRBD1
size: few
J: TRBJ1-5
V: TRBV28
CDR3: CASRMPGGGNQPQHF
DNA: TGTGCCAGCAGGATGCCAGGGGGTGGCAATCAGCCCCAGCATTTT

D: NA
size: NA
J: TRBJ2-1
V: TRBV4-2
CDR3: CASSQSAIPTYNEQFF
DNA: TGTGCCAGCAGCCAATCGGCCATCCCAACCTACAATGAGCAGTTCTTC

D: NA
size: once
J: TRBJ2-1
V: TRBV7-3
CDR3: CASSTGTSYNEQFF
DNA: TGTGCCAGCAGCACAGGGACTTCCTACAATGAGCAGTTCTTC

D: TRBD1
size: NA
J: TRBJ1-5
V: TRBV7-9
CDR3: CASSIGTVNQPQHF
DNA: TGTGCCAGCAGCATCGGGACAGTCAATCAGCCCCAGCATTTT

D: NA
size: few
J: TRBJ1-1
V: TRBV7-2
CDR3: CASSFYRENTEAFF
DNA: TGTGCCAGCAGCTTTTACAGGGAGAACACTGAAGCTTTCTTT

D: TRBD2
size: NA
J: TRBJ2-5
V: TRBV7-2
CDR3: CASSVTSGSETQYF
DNA: TGTGCCAGCAGCGTCACTAGCGGGAGTGAGACCCAGTACTTC

D: TRBD1
size: once
J: TRBJ1-5
V: TRBV15
CDR3: CATSRVAGGQPQHF
DNA: TGTGCCACCAGCAGAGTTGCAGGGGGTCAGCCCCAGCATTTT

D: TRBD1
size: NA
J: TRBJ2-7
V: TRBV7-7
CDR3: CASSPGTGGREQYF
DNA: TGTGCTAGCAGCCCTGGGACAGGGGGACGCGAGCAGTACTTC

D: TRBD2
size: NA
J: TRBJ2-1
V: TRBV5-1
CDR3: CASSLVAGEIYNEQFF
DNA: TGCGCCAGCAGCTTGGTTGCGGGAGAGATCTACAATGAGCAGTTCTTC

D: NA
size: NA
J: TRBJ2-7
V: TRBV19
CDR3: CASSMRATGLAYEQYF
DNA: TGTGCCAGTAGTATGAGGGCTACAGGGCTGGCCTACGAGCAGTACTTC

D: NA
size: NA
J: TRBJ2-7
V: TRBV7-8
CDR3: CASSSYRTAYEQYF
DNA: TGTGCCAGCAGCTCCTACCGGACTGCCTACGAGCAGTACTTC

D: NA
size: NA
J: TRBJ1-3
V: TRBV29-1
CDR3: CSVDGDGRNTIYF
DNA: TGCAGCGTTGATGGGGACGGAAGAAACACCATATATTTT

D: NA
size: few
J: TRBJ1-6
V: TRBV19
CDR3: CASSGAPSNSPLHF
DNA: TGTGCCAGTAGTGGGGCGCCTTCTAATTCACCCCTCCACTTT

D: NA
size: NA
J: TRBJ2-2
V: TRBV5-1
CDR3: CASSLQYTGELFF
DNA: TGCGCCAGCAGCTTACAGTACACCGGGGAGCTGTTTTTT

D: NA
size: NA
J: TRBJ2-7
V: TRBV27
CDR3: CASSFLESYEQYF
DNA: TGTGCCAGCAGTTTTCTCGAATCCTACGAGCAGTACTTC

D: TRBD1
size: NA
J: TRBJ2-6
V: TRBV18
CDR3: CASSPRTGTSSGANVLTF
DNA: TGTGCCAGCTCACCAAGGACAGGAACCAGCTCTGGGGCCAACGTCCTGACTTTC

D: TRBD2
size: few
J: TRBJ2-7
V: TRBV5-1
CDR3: CASRPGTSGYEQYF
DNA: TGCGCCAGCAGACCCGGGACTAGCGGTTACGAGCAGTACTTC

D: NA
size: NA
J: TRBJ2-1
V: TRBV6-5
CDR3: CASSPRARYNEQFF
DNA: TGTGCCAGCAGCCCGCGGGCACGCTACAATGAGCAGTTCTTC

D: TRBD1
size: NA
J: TRBJ1-1
V: TRBV9
CDR3: CASSVATGGTEAFF
DNA: TGTGCCAGCAGCGTAGCAACAGGGGGCACTGAAGCTTTCTTT

D: TRBD1
size: NA
J: TRBJ1-2
V: TRBV18
CDR3: CASSPSQGADGYTF
DNA: TGTGCCAGCTCACCCTCACAGGGGGCGGACGGCTACACCTTC

D: NA
size: NA
J: TRBJ2-7
V: TRBV10-3
CDR3: CASRRLAYEQYF
DNA: TGTGCCAGCAGGAGACTAGCCTACGAGCAGTACTTC

D: NA
size: NA
J: TRBJ2-3
V: TRBV28
CDR3: CASSFPGRANTDTQYF
DNA: TGTGCCAGCAGTTTTCCTGGCAGGGCCAACACAGATACGCAGTATTTT